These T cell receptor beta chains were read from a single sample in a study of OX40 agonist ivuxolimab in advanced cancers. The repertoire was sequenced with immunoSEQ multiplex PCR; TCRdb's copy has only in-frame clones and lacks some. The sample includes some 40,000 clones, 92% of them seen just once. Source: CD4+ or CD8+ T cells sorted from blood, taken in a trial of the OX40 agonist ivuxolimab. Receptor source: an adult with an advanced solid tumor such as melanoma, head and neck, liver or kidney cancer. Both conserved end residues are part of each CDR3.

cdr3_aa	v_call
CASSPLTGSLINYGYTF	TRBV27
CASSEGDRVYEQYF	TRBV2
CASSLYRDNRNEQFF	TRBV5-8
CASSSSFNYGYTF	TRBV6-5
CASSLYGTGGNEQFF	TRBV5-5
CAWKGSSYEQYF	TRBV30
CASSPRGGGSTDTQYF	TRBV9
CASTPGTSEQETQYF	TRBV7-8
CASSLGHYMRDEQFF	TRBV11-2
CASSYPGLPSEQFF	TRBV11-3
CASSLGQQEINQPQHF	TRBV19
CASSLSTSSYNEQFF	TRBV27
CASSVVGDWRTDTQYF	TRBV9
CASSQDREREPAYNEQFF	TRBV4-3
CASSPTAAVTYTQYF	TRBV6-6
CASSQSRQYTEAFF	TRBV16
CASRMGLAKYYEQYF	TRBV28
CASGFGPRSVTDTQYF	TRBV27
CASSQDLSSPGLAYEQYF	TRBV4-2
CASSLGGNHQPQHF	TRBV27